Following are 10 T cell receptor beta chains from one sample sequenced in a study of T cells in Graves' hyperthyroidism and ophthalmopathy. Template material for amplifying TCR beta CDR3 regions consisted of RNA transcripts. Primed by the HTBI set, a first-round RT-PCR was run on the TCR CDR3. Each CDR3 protein gets one entry after TCRdb re-called the multiplex PCR reads with MiXCR. The table records 390,000 or so distinct CDR3 sequences, 14% to 15% of them present only once. The sample consisted of blood. These receptors were obtained from a man aged 18 to 35 with Graves' ophthalmopathy.

This sequence joins TRBV5-1 and TRBJ1-1; D possibly corresponds to TRBD1 (5 bases). From germline, CDR1 is SGHRS and CDR2 YFSETQ. CDR3 size: 13 residues. Between the trimmed V and J ends, which lost 8 bases and 8 bases, there was a span of 19 bases. The chain's CDR3 is CARSEFRGWEAFF. The CDR3 DNA reads TGCGCCAGGAGTGAGTTTCGGGGCTGGGAAGCTTTCTTT.

This chain connects TRBV7-6 to TRBJ2-1; 9 nucleotides line up with TRBD2. Germline V gene sequence: CDR1 SGHVS, CDR2 FNYEAQ. The CDR3 contains 17 residues. Trimming at V came to 4 bases and at J to 5 bases, leaving 12 bases not matched to a gene. The CDR3 here is CASSSQIAGESHNEQFF. CDR3 nucleotide sequence: TGTGCCAGCAGCTCCCAAATAGCGGGAGAATCCCACAATGAGCAGTTCTTC.

This clonotype was seen ten or more times. The chain couples TRBV10-3 to TRBJ2-1, with D possibly TRBD2 on 7 matching bases. The V end was cut by 9 bases, the J end by 9 bases, with 18 bases between. Germline values: CDR1 ENHRY, CDR2 SYGVKD. The CDR3 spans 13 residues. This CDR3 reads CAIGASGRGEQFF. The CDR3, as DNA: TGTGCCATAGGGGCTAGCGGCAGGGGTGAGCAGTTCTTC.

A remark on this clonotype: One base away lies a much larger clone, so this may be a sequencing read error. The V and J genes are TRBV6-1 and TRBJ2-5; D perhaps matches TRBD2 (5 bases). Germline-derived CDR1 and CDR2 are MNHNS and SASEGT. This CDR3 is built from 14 residues. The CDR3 is CAISGSMGQATQYF. The CDR3 nucleotides are TGTGCCATCAGTGGGAGTATGGGCCAAGCGACCCAGTACTTC.

This clonotype was found many times. The chain links TRBV5-1 to TRBJ2-7, with D hard to call. Looked up from germline, CDR1 is SGHRS and CDR2 is YFSETQ. V was pared by 0 bases and J by 4 bases, with 14 bases between. This CDR3 is 15 amino acids long. The CDR3 region is CASSLAQAAQYEQYF. The DNA for the CDR3 is TGCGCCAGCAGCTTGGCCCAAGCCGCCCAATACGAGCAGTACTTC.

Note on this clonotype: Just one base apart from a much larger clone, this may be a read error. The chain combines TRBV11-2 with TRBJ2-7, with D unclear. V lost 1 base to trimming and J lost 3 bases, with 10 bases between them. The CDR3 runs to 14 residues. Per germline, CDR1 SGHAT and CDR2 FQNNGV. This CDR3 reads CASSLVLGFYEQYF. Written as DNA, the CDR3 is TGTGCCAGCAGCTTAGTGCTGGGATTCTACGAGCAGTACTTC.

Of note for this clonotype: This may arise from a read error, as a much more abundant clone is one base away. The J gene is TRBJ1-3, the V gene TRBV5-5, with a tentative D call TRBD1 (5 bases). Germline assignment: CDR1 SGHKS and CDR2 YYEKEE (reference sequence). There are 17 residues in the CDR3. V lost 2 bases and J lost 0, with 15 bases in between. CDR3 nucleotide sequence: TGTGCCAGCAGCTTCTACCCGACAGACAGCTCTGGAAACACCATATATTTT. Translation gives CASSFYPTDSSGNTIYF.

The chain has TRBV19 and TRBJ2-7, with no clear D. The V end lost 5 bases, the J end lost 3 bases, and 14 bases lay between the germline ends. Germline CDR1 and CDR2: LNHDA and SQIVND (reference sequence). The CDR3 runs 14 residues. CDR3 sequence (DNA): TGTGCCAGTAGTTTTTCCGGACGTATCTACGAGCAGTACTTC. Protein sequence: CASSFSGRIYEQYF.

As to this clonotype: A read error may explain this, as a much larger clone is one base away. The chain carries TRBV6-5 and TRBJ2-3, with TRBD2 matching 8 bases. The germline gives CDR1 MNHEY, CDR2 SVGAGI. The junction had 6 bases not matched to a gene; V was cut back by 0 bases and J by 4 bases. CDR3 length: 16 amino acids. The CDR3 DNA reads as TGTGCCAGCAGTTACTCGGACGGGGGGGCACCAGATACGCAGTATTTT. Translated: CASSYSDGGAPDTQYF.

The chain combines TRBV5-1 with TRBJ2-2, with 7 positions matching TRBD1. Trimming at V came to 4 bases and at J to 7 bases, leaving 7 bases not matched to a gene. The CDR3 totals 14 residues. Germline loops: CDR1 SGHRS, CDR2 YFSETQ. The CDR3 sequence is CASSQGQSDGELFF. The CDR3 DNA follows: TGCGCCAGCAGCCAGGGACAGTCTGACGGGGAGCTGTTTTTT. Full variable domain (outside the CDR3, taken from reference TRBV5-1 and TRBJ2-2): KAGVTQTPRYLIKTRGQQVTLSCSPISGHRSVSWYQQTPGQGLQFLFEYFSETQRNKGNFPGRFSGRQFSNSRSEMNVSTLELGDSALYLCASSQGQSDGELFFGEGSRLTVL.